A selection of T cell receptor beta chains follows, all from one sample in a study of cytomegalovirus exposure and HLA in healthy donors. Using immunoSEQ multiplex PCR, the repertoire was profiled, and TCRdb retains in-frame clones only, with some absent. This table has 35,000 to 45,000 clones, around 77% appearing once. The specimen sequenced was PBMCs. Receptors originate from a woman in her twenties or thirties in good health and CMV-seropositive. Each CDR3 is given with its conserved first and last residue. D genes are given only for firm matches. Clone size is not always given. Where it is, it says once, few, many or a class for expanded clones.

TRBV19,TRBJ1-1,NA,NA,TGTGCCAGTAGTATAGGGAGAGGGAACACTGAAGCTTTCTTT,CASSIGRGNTEAFF
TRBV5-1,TRBJ1-1,TRBD1,NA,TGCGCCAGCAGGTTGGGACAGGGGGGCGACACTGAAGCTTTCTTT,CASRLGQGGDTEAFF
TRBV4-1,TRBJ2-2,TRBD2,NA,TGCGCCAGCAGCCAAGGGACTAGCGGGAACACCGGGGAGCTGTTTTTT,CASSQGTSGNTGELFF
TRBV5-1,TRBJ2-2,TRBD1,NA,TGCGCCAGCAGCTCCGGGGACAGACACACCGGGGAGCTGTTTTTT,CASSSGDRHTGELFF
TRBV28,TRBJ1-5,TRBD1,NA,TGTGCCAGCAGTTTCAGGGCCACCCGCACAGGGGGCGGTCAGCCCCAGCATTTT,CASSFRATRTGGGQPQHF
TRBV6-7,TRBJ1-2,NA,few,TGTGCCAGCAGTTACGCTCCGGATGGCTACACCTTC,CASSYAPDGYTF
TRBV7-6,TRBJ1-2,NA,NA,TGTGCCAGCACCCTTGGGCAGGCCGATTTTTTACATGGCTACACCTTC,CASTLGQADFLHGYTF
TRBV2,TRBJ1-2,TRBD1,NA,TGTGCCAGCACCCCGGATCCGGGACAGGGGGCAGGTGGCTACACCTTC,CASTPDPGQGAGGYTF
TRBV15,TRBJ2-5,NA,NA,TGTGCCACCAGCAGAGATCCCGGGTTTGAGACCCAGTACTTC,CATSRDPGFETQYF
TRBV4-1,TRBJ1-2,TRBD1,NA,TGCGCCAGCAGCCAAGGCACAGGGGATGGCTACCCCTTC,CASSQGTGDGYPF
TRBV5-6,TRBJ1-2,TRBD1,NA,TGTGCCAGCAGCCAATCGGACAGGGGTCATGGCTACACCTTC,CASSQSDRGHGYTF
TRBV4-1,TRBJ1-5,NA,NA,TGCGCCAGCAGCCAAGGGGGGCTGCGAAATCAGCCCCAGCATTTT,CASSQGGLRNQPQHF
TRBV6-1,TRBJ1-2,NA,NA,TGTGCCAGCAGTGAACGGTCCCCCAGCTTTAACTATGGCTACACCTTT,CASSERSPSFNYGYTF
TRBV29-1,TRBJ2-7,TRBD1,NA,TGCAGCGTAGCTCCGGGACAGGTTAACGAGCAGTACTTC,CSVAPGQVNEQYF
TRBV27,TRBJ2-3,NA,NA,TGTGCCAGCAGTTTCCTACGTTCCACAGATACGCAGTATTTT,CASSFLRSTDTQYF
TRBV2,TRBJ1-6,TRBD1,few,TGTGCCAGCAGCGGACAGGATGGCGGTAATTCACCCCTCCACTTT,CASSGQDGGNSPLHF
TRBV29-1,TRBJ2-7,NA,NA,TGCAGCGTTGCGTCAGATAACTACGAGCAGTACTTC,CSVASDNYEQYF
TRBV7-9,TRBJ1-3,NA,NA,TGTGCCAGCAGCTTCCTCGACAACTCTGGAAACACCATATATTTT,CASSFLDNSGNTIYF
TRBV6-5,TRBJ2-5,TRBD2,NA,TGTGCCAGCAGTCCGGCGGGGGTGAGGCGAGAGACCCAGTACTTC,CASSPAGVRRETQYF
TRBV7-2,TRBJ1-6,NA,NA,TGTGCCAGCAGCCTTTACGGGGGGACCGGCTATAATTCACCCCTCCACTTT,CASSLYGGTGYNSPLHF
TRBV7-9,TRBJ1-1,TRBD1,NA,TGTGCCAGCAGCCCGGGACAGCCGCTTCGCTACACTGAAGCTTTCTTT,CASSPGQPLRYTEAFF
TRBV28,TRBJ2-7,TRBD1,NA,TGTGCCAGCAGTTTTGGACAGGCGCCCTCCTACGAGCAGTACTTC,CASSFGQAPSYEQYF
TRBV6-5,TRBJ2-1,NA,NA,TGTGCCAGCACTAAGGGACAAAGAAATTACAATGAGCAGTTCTTC,CASTKGQRNYNEQFF
TRBV7-9,TRBJ2-1,TRBD1,NA,TGTGCCAGCAGCCTCGTCGACAGGGGGAGACACAATGAGCAGTTCTTC,CASSLVDRGRHNEQFF
TRBV7-8,TRBJ2-3,NA,NA,TGTGCCAGCAGCTTAGCGCTGGCAGGCACAGATACGCAGTATTTT,CASSLALAGTDTQYF
TRBV6-1,TRBJ2-7,TRBD1,few,TGTGCCAGCAGTGGGGGGACAGGGGTGACGGGAGAGCAGTACTTC,CASSGGTGVTGEQYF
TRBV10-2,TRBJ1-1,NA,once,TGCGCCAGCAGTAACGGACAGTCCACTGAAGCTTTCTTT,CASSNGQSTEAFF
TRBV5-6,TRBJ2-7,NA,medium-sized,TGTGCCAGCAGCTCTCTTACCTACGAGCAGTACTTC,CASSSLTYEQYF
TRBV5-5,TRBJ2-7,NA,NA,TGTGCCAGCAGCTTGGTGGTCAGGGGTCCGGAGCAGTACTTC,CASSLVVRGPEQYF
TRBV7-8,TRBJ1-2,NA,once,TGTGCCAGCAGCTTAAGTAGCGTCACCTATGGCTACACCTTC,CASSLSSVTYGYTF
TRBV7-8,TRBJ1-6,NA,few,TGTGCCAGCAGCTTGAAGGGGGAAACACCCCTCCACTTT,CASSLKGETPLHF
TRBV5-1,TRBJ1-2,TRBD1,few,TGCGCCAGCAGCCCGGGACAGGGAAGCTATGGCTACACCTTC,CASSPGQGSYGYTF
TRBV19,TRBJ2-7,TRBD1,once,TGTGCCAGTAGTATTACCCCCGGACAGGGGGCCTACGAGCAGTACTTC,CASSITPGQGAYEQYF
TRBV5-4,TRBJ2-5,NA,NA,TGTGCCAGCAGCTTGGAAGGGAGGGAGACCCAGTACTTC,CASSLEGRETQYF
TRBV18,TRBJ1-4,TRBD1,NA,TGTGCCAGCTCACCACAGCAACTCGGACAGGGGGAAGAAAAACTGTTTTTT,CASSPQQLGQGEEKLFF
TRBV30,TRBJ2-7,NA,once,TGTGCCTGGAGCCCACGGGAAGTTTACCACGAGCAGTACTTC,CAWSPREVYHEQYF
TRBV7-9,TRBJ2-7,TRBD2,NA,TGTGCCAGCAGCGCAGGGACTAGCGGGTCGTACGAGCAGTACTTC,CASSAGTSGSYEQYF
TRBV20-1,TRBJ1-4,NA,NA,TGCAGTGCTCCGACAGATGAAAAACTGTTTTTT,CSAPTDEKLFF
TRBV30,TRBJ2-7,NA,NA,TGTGCCTGGAGTGTTCTCTACGAGCAGTACTTC,CAWSVLYEQYF
TRBV7-2,TRBJ2-5,TRBD2,NA,TGTGCCAGCAGCTTATGGCTAGCGGGTGGCGAGACCCAGTACTTC,CASSLWLAGGETQYF
TRBV30,TRBJ1-2,TRBD1,NA,TGTGCCTGGAGTCGAGGGGGCACCAATGGCTACACCTTC,CAWSRGGTNGYTF
TRBV27,TRBJ1-4,NA,NA,TGTGCCAGCAGCCTGGGGGGAGGGAAGGGCAGGGAAAAACTGTTTTTT,CASSLGGGKGREKLFF
TRBV27,TRBJ2-7,NA,NA,TGTGCCAGCAGTAGGTCGGGACTTTCCGCCTACGAGCAGTACTTC,CASSRSGLSAYEQYF
TRBV5-3,TRBJ1-6,NA,NA,TGTGCCAGAAGCTTGTTTGTAGGACATGGTTCACCCCTCCACTTT,CARSLFVGHGSPLHF
TRBV6-6,TRBJ1-4,NA,NA,TGTGCCAGCAGTTACTCATCACTGCTGAATGAAAAACTGTTTTTT,CASSYSSLLNEKLFF